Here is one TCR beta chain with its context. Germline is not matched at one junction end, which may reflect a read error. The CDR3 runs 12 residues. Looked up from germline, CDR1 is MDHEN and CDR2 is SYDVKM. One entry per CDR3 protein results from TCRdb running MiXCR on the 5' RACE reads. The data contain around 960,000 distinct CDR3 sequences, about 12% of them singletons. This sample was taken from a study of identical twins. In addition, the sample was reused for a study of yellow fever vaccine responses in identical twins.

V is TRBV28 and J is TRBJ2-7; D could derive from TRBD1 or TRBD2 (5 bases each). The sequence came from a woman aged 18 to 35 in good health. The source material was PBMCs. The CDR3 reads CASSKLSGTSIF. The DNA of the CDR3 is TGTGCCAGCAGCAAACTATCCGGGACCTCCATCTTC.